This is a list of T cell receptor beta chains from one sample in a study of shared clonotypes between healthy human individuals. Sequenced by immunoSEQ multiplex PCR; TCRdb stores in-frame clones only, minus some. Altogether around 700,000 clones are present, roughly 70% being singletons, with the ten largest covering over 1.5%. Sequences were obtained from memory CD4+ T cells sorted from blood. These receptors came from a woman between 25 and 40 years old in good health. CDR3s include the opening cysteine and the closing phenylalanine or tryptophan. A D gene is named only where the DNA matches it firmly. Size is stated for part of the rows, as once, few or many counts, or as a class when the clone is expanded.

DNA: TGTGCCAGCGCCACGTGGGGTAGTTCGGATGAGCAGTTCTTC
CDR3: CASATWGSSDEQFF
J: TRBJ2-1
D: -
V: TRBV7-9
size: few

DNA: TGTGCCAGTAGTATCCCGACTAGCGGGAGATCCGGGGAGCTGTTTTTT
CDR3: CASSIPTSGRSGELFF
J: TRBJ2-2
D: TRBD2
V: TRBV19
size: -

DNA: TGTGCCAGTAGTCCCAGCGGGGGTCCCAGAAACACCATATATTTT
CDR3: CASSPSGGPRNTIYF
J: TRBJ1-3
D: -
V: TRBV19
size: -

DNA: TGTGCCAGCAGACCTACAGAAAACTATAGAGATAATTCACCCCTCCACTTT
CDR3: CASRPTENYRDNSPLHF
J: TRBJ1-6
D: -
V: TRBV28
size: -

DNA: TGTGCCAGTAGTATTACGGGGAGCAATCAGCCCCAGCATTTT
CDR3: CASSITGSNQPQHF
J: TRBJ1-5
D: -
V: TRBV19
size: once

DNA: TGTGCCAGCATCTTCATTGCCACAGACACTGAAGCTTTCTTT
CDR3: CASIFIATDTEAFF
J: TRBJ1-1
D: -
V: TRBV6-1
size: -

DNA: TGTGCCAGCAGCTTAGTTGGCGCAGGGAGCGGCTACACCTTC
CDR3: CASSLVGAGSGYTF
J: TRBJ1-2
D: -
V: TRBV7-2
size: -

DNA: TGTGCCTGGACCTCTCCCCCCTCCTACGAGCAGTACTTC
CDR3: CAWTSPPSYEQYF
J: TRBJ2-7
D: -
V: TRBV30
size: -

DNA: TGTGCCACCAGCAGCGACAGGGGCTCCTACAATGAGCAGTTCTTC
CDR3: CATSSDRGSYNEQFF
J: TRBJ2-1
D: TRBD1
V: TRBV15
size: -

DNA: TGTGCCAGCAGCGCGGGACTAGCGGAGTACGAGCAGTACTTC
CDR3: CASSAGLAEYEQYF
J: TRBJ2-7
D: TRBD2
V: TRBV9
size: -

DNA: TGCAGCGTTGAAGATTCCCGGCGTGGCTTAGATACGCAGTATTTT
CDR3: CSVEDSRRGLDTQYF
J: TRBJ2-3
D: -
V: TRBV29-1
size: -

DNA: TGTGCCAGTAGTGGGGGGAACCGGGTGGACCAAGAGACCCAGTACTTC
CDR3: CASSGGNRVDQETQYF
J: TRBJ2-5
D: -
V: TRBV19
size: -

DNA: TGTGCCAGTAGTACGAGCATGAACACTGAAGCTTTCTTT
CDR3: CASSTSMNTEAFF
J: TRBJ1-1
D: -
V: TRBV19
size: -

DNA: TGCAGCGTTGTCAGAGATAACTATGGCTACACCTTC
CDR3: CSVVRDNYGYTF
J: TRBJ1-2
D: -
V: TRBV29-1
size: -

DNA: TGTGCCAGCTCACCGAGAGATTATGGCTACACCTTC
CDR3: CASSPRDYGYTF
J: TRBJ1-2
D: -
V: TRBV18
size: -

DNA: TGTGCCAGCAGCCTGACAGGGTTAGGCCCCTACGAGCAGTACTTC
CDR3: CASSLTGLGPYEQYF
J: TRBJ2-7
D: TRBD1
V: TRBV28
size: -

DNA: TGTGCCAGCAGCCGGTCCCAAGAGACCCAGTACTTC
CDR3: CASSRSQETQYF
J: TRBJ2-5
D: -
V: TRBV4-2
size: -

DNA: TGTGCCAGTAGTATCCGGGGACTAGCGGGGCCTAAGGGGACCCAGTACTTC
CDR3: CASSIRGLAGPKGTQYF
J: TRBJ2-5
D: TRBD2
V: TRBV19
size: -

DNA: TGCAGTGCTACTGAGAACACTGAAGCTTTCTTT
CDR3: CSATENTEAFF
J: TRBJ1-1
D: -
V: TRBV20-1
size: -

DNA: TGTGCCAGCAGTAACCGCGGGGCCGGGGCCAACGTCCTGACTTTC
CDR3: CASSNRGAGANVLTF
J: TRBJ2-6
D: -
V: TRBV6-5
size: -

DNA: TGTGCCAGTAGGTCATTGTGGGACAGAGAACAATTCTATGGCTACACCTTC
CDR3: CASRSLWDREQFYGYTF
J: TRBJ1-2
D: TRBD1
V: TRBV19
size: -

DNA: TGTGCCAGCAGTTACGACCTAGCGCCAGGGACCCAGTACTTC
CDR3: CASSYDLAPGTQYF
J: TRBJ2-5
D: -
V: TRBV6-5
size: -

DNA: TGTGCCAGCAGCCCTAGCGAGACAGATACGCAGTATTTT
CDR3: CASSPSETDTQYF
J: TRBJ2-3
D: -
V: TRBV6-4
size: -

DNA: TGTGCCAGCAGCTTAATCCGGGAGCAGTTCTTC
CDR3: CASSLIREQFF
J: TRBJ2-1
D: -
V: TRBV11-2
size: -

DNA: TGTGCCAGCAGCCAAGAGGGGACTAGCGGGACCAGCACAGATACGCAGTATTTT
CDR3: CASSQEGTSGTSTDTQYF
J: TRBJ2-3
D: TRBD2
V: TRBV4-2
size: -

DNA: TGCGCCAGCAGCCAAGTAGGACAGGGGGGTAATGAAAAACTGTTTTTT
CDR3: CASSQVGQGGNEKLFF
J: TRBJ1-4
D: TRBD1
V: TRBV4-1
size: -

DNA: TGTGCCAGCAGCCCCCGGGGAAACTCCTACAATGAGCAGTTCTTC
CDR3: CASSPRGNSYNEQFF
J: TRBJ2-1
D: -
V: TRBV7-9
size: few

DNA: TGTGCCAGCAGTTTCGTCAAATATGGCTACACCTTC
CDR3: CASSFVKYGYTF
J: TRBJ1-2
D: -
V: TRBV28
size: few

DNA: TGTGCCAGCAGGACTAGCGGACAATACACCGGGGAGCTGTTTTTT
CDR3: CASRTSGQYTGELFF
J: TRBJ2-2
D: TRBD2
V: TRBV5-6
size: -

DNA: TGTGCCAGCAGCTGGACTAGCGGGGGGTCCGGGGAGCTGTTTTTT
CDR3: CASSWTSGGSGELFF
J: TRBJ2-2
D: TRBD2
V: TRBV7-6
size: -

DNA: TGTGCCAGCACCCTAGCGGGGAGTCGCACTGAAGCTTTCTTT
CDR3: CASTLAGSRTEAFF
J: TRBJ1-1
D: -
V: TRBV28
size: -

DNA: TGTGCCAGCAGCCCTTTGGCCTACACCTATGGCTACACCTTC
CDR3: CASSPLAYTYGYTF
J: TRBJ1-2
D: -
V: TRBV28
size: -

DNA: TGTGCCAGCAGTCCAAAAGATACGCAGTATTTT
CDR3: CASSPKDTQYF
J: TRBJ2-3
D: -
V: TRBV11-2
size: -

DNA: TGTGCCAGTATGGGGGAGGGCCCTGGGTCTTACAATGAGCAGTTCTTC
CDR3: CASMGEGPGSYNEQFF
J: TRBJ2-1
D: TRBD2
V: TRBV19
size: few

DNA: TGTGCCAGTAGTCAGATTCTGAACACTGAAGCTTTCTTT
CDR3: CASSQILNTEAFF
J: TRBJ1-1
D: -
V: TRBV19
size: -

DNA: TGTGCTAGTGGAAGTCCCAGCTCCTACAATGAGCAGTTCTTC
CDR3: CASGSPSSYNEQFF
J: TRBJ2-1
D: -
V: TRBV12-5
size: -

DNA: TGTGCCAGCAACGGGCAGGGCGTCGAAAAACTGTTTTTT
CDR3: CASNGQGVEKLFF
J: TRBJ1-4
D: -
V: TRBV2
size: -

DNA: TGTGCCAGCAGTTCGACCTCCTCTGAAGCTTTCTTT
CDR3: CASSSTSSEAFF
J: TRBJ1-1
D: -
V: TRBV6-5
size: -

DNA: TGTGCCAGCAGCTATTGGAGGGGCACTGAAGCTTTCTTT
CDR3: CASSYWRGTEAFF
J: TRBJ1-1
D: -
V: TRBV7-9
size: -

DNA: TGTGCCAGTAGTATCAGGGAAAGATATCAGCCCCAGCATTTT
CDR3: CASSIRERYQPQHF
J: TRBJ1-5
D: -
V: TRBV19
size: -

DNA: TGTGCCAGCAGTTACGGGGAGACCCAGTACTTC
CDR3: CASSYGETQYF
J: TRBJ2-5
D: -
V: TRBV6-5
size: -

DNA: TGTGCCAGCAGTCAGAGAAGCGAGCAGTACTTC
CDR3: CASSQRSEQYF
J: TRBJ2-7
D: -
V: TRBV25-1
size: -

DNA: TGTGCCAGCAGGCCGGGACAGAACAATGAGCAGTTCTTC
CDR3: CASRPGQNNEQFF
J: TRBJ2-1
D: TRBD1
V: TRBV7-9
size: -

DNA: TGTGCCAGCGTAGAAAGGGGAGCTAGCAATCAGCCCCAGCATTTT
CDR3: CASVERGASNQPQHF
J: TRBJ1-5
D: -
V: TRBV28
size: -

DNA: TGTGCCAGCAGTTTATCGAGGGGGATCCGAAATGAAAAACTGTTTTTT
CDR3: CASSLSRGIRNEKLFF
J: TRBJ1-4
D: -
V: TRBV28
size: -

DNA: TGTGCCAGCAGGGAGCGGGAGGCCTACAATGAGCAGTTCTTC
CDR3: CASREREAYNEQFF
J: TRBJ2-1
D: TRBD2
V: TRBV25-1
size: -

DNA: TGTGCCAGCTCACCACCGGGAGCGGAAGGCACCGGGGAGCTGTTTTTT
CDR3: CASSPPGAEGTGELFF
J: TRBJ2-2
D: -
V: TRBV18
size: few

DNA: TGTGCCAGCAGCTTATATAGCGGGAGACTTGACGGGGAGCTGTTTTTT
CDR3: CASSLYSGRLDGELFF
J: TRBJ2-2
D: TRBD2
V: TRBV7-2
size: -

DNA: TGTGCCAGCAGCCGAGGGGACAGGAACTATGGCTACACCTTC
CDR3: CASSRGDRNYGYTF
J: TRBJ1-2
D: TRBD1
V: TRBV7-9
size: few

DNA: TGTGCCAGCAACCAGAGGACCTTCTTAAACATTCAGTACTTC
CDR3: CASNQRTFLNIQYF
J: TRBJ2-4
D: -
V: TRBV28
size: -

DNA: TGTGCCAGTAGTATCCGGGCACGGGGGGTCACCTACAATGAGCAGTTCTTC
CDR3: CASSIRARGVTYNEQFF
J: TRBJ2-1
D: TRBD2
V: TRBV19
size: -

DNA: TGTGCCAGCAGCTTGTATCAAGGGACCGCCCTCGGGGAGACCCAGTACTTC
CDR3: CASSLYQGTALGETQYF
J: TRBJ2-5
D: -
V: TRBV5-6
size: -

DNA: TGTGCCAGTAGTATACCCGACGGGACCTACGAGCAGTACTTC
CDR3: CASSIPDGTYEQYF
J: TRBJ2-7
D: -
V: TRBV19
size: -